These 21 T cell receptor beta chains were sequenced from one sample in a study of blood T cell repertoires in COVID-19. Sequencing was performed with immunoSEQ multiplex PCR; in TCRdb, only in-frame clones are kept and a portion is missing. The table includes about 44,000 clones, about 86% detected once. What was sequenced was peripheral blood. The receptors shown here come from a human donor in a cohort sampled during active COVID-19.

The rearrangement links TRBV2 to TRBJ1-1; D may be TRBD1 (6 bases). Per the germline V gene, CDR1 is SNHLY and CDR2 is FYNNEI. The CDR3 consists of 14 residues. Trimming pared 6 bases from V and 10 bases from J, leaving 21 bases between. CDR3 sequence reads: CASRGDTGPSVAFF. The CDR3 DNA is TGTGCCAGCAGGGGGGACACCGGTCCTTCGGTAGCTTTCTTT.

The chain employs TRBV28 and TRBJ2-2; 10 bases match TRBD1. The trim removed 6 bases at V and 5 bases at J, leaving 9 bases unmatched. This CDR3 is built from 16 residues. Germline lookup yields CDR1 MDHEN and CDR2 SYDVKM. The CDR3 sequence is CASRPTGTGVTGELFF. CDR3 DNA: TGTGCCAGCAGACCCACCGGGACAGGGGTTACCGGGGAGCTGTTTTTT.

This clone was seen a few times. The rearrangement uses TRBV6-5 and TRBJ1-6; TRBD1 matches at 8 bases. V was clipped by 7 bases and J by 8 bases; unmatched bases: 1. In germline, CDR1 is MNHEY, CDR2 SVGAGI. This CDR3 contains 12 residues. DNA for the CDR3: TGTGCCAGCAAGACAGGGGATTCACCCCTCCACTTT. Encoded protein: CASKTGDSPLHF.

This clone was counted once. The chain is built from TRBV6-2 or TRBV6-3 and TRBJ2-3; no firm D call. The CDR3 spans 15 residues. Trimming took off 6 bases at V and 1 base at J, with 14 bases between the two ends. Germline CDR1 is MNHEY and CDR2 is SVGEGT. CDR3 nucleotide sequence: TGTGCCAGCAGACCTGGCCCCCCTCGCACAGATACGCAGTATTTT. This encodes CASRPGPPRTDTQYF.

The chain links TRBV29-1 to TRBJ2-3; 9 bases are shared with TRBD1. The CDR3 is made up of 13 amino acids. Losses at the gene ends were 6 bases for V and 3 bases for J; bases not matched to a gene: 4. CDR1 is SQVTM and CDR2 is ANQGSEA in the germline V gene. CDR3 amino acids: CSVTGGITDTQYF. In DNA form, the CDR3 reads TGCAGCGTCACAGGGGGCATTACAGATACGCAGTATTTT.

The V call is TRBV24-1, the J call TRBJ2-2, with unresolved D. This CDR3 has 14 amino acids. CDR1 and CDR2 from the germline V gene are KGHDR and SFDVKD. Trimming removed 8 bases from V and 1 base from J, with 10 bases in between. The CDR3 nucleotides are TGTGCCACCACAGGCATGGGGAACACCGGGGAGCTGTTTTTT. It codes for CATTGMGNTGELFF.

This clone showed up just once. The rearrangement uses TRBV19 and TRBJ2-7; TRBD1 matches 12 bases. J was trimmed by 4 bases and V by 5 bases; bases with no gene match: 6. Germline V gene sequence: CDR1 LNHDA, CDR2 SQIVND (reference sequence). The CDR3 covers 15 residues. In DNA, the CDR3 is TGTGCCAGTAGTCCCGGGACAGGGGGCATGTACGAGCAGTACGTC. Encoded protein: CASSPGTGGMYEQYV.

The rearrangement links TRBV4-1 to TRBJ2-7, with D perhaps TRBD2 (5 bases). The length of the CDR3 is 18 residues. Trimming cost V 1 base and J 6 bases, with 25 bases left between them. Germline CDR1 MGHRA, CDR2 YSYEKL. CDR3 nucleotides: TGCGCCAGCAGCCAAGTCTCCGCTGTCATAGGGTTAGGAGGCGAGCAGTACTTC. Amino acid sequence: CASSQVSAVIGLGGEQYF.

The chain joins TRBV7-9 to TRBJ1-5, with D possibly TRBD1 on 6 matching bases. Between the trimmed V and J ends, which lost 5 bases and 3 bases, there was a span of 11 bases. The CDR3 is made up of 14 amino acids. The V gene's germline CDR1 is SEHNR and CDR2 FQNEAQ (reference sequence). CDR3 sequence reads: CASSHRDDNQPQHF. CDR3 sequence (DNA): TGTGCCAGCAGCCACAGGGACGACAATCAGCCCCAGCATTTT.

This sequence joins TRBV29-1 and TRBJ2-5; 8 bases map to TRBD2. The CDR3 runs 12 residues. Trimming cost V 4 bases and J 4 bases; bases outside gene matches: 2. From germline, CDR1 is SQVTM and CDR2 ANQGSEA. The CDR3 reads CSVGAGGETQYF. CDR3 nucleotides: TGCAGCGTTGGGGCGGGAGGAGAGACCCAGTACTTC. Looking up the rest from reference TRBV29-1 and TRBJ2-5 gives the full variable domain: SAVISQKPSRDICQRGTSLTIQCQVDSQVTMMFWYRQQPGQSLTLIATANQGSEATYESGFVIDKFPISRPNLTFSTLTVSNMSPEDSSIYLCSVGAGGETQYFGPGTRLLVL.

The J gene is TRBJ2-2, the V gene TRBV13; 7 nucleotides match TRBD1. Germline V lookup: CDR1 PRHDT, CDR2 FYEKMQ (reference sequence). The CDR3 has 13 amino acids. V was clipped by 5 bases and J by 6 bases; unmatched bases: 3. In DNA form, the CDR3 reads TGTGCCAGCAGCGGCACAGGGGCCGGGGAGCTGTTTTTT. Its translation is CASSGTGAGELFF.

CDR3 sequence (DNA): TGTGCCAGTAGTATGGCGACAGGGACTGAAGCTTTCTTT. The encoded protein is CASSMATGTEAFF. V and J are TRBV19 and TRBJ1-1, with 7 bases fitting TRBD1. Germline assignment: CDR1 LNHDA and CDR2 SQIVND (reference sequence). The V and J ends lost 3 bases and 5 bases, in that order; junction bases with no gene match: 3. The CDR3 is 13 residues long.

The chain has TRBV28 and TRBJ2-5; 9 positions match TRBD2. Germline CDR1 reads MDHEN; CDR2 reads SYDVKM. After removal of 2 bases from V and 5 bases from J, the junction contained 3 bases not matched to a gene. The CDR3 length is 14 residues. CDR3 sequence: CASSLAGGPETQYF. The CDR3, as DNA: TGTGCCAGCAGTTTAGCGGGGGGGCCGGAGACCCAGTACTTC. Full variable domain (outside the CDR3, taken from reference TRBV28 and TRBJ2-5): DVKVTQSSRYLVKRTGEKVFLECVQDMDHENMFWYRQDPGLGLRLIYFSYDVKMKEKGDIPEGYSVSREKKERFSLILESASTNQTSMYLCASSLAGGPETQYFGPGTRLLVL.

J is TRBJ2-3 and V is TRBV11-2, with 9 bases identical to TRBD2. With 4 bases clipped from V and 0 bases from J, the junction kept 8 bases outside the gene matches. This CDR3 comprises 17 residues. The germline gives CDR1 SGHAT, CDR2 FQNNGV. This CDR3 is CASSSKTSGFSTDTQYF. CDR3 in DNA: TGTGCCAGCAGCTCCAAGACTAGCGGATTTAGCACAGATACGCAGTATTTT. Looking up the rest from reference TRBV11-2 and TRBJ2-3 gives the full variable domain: EAGVAQSPRYKIIEKRQSVAFWCNPISGHATLYWYQQILGQGPKLLIQFQNNGVVDDSQLPKDRFSAERLKGVDSTLKIQPAKLEDSAVYLCASSSKTSGFSTDTQYFGPGTRLTVL.

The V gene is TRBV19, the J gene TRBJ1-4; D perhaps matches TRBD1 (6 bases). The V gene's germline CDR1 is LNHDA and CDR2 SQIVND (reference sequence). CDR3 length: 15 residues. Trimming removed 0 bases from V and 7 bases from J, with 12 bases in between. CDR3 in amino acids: CASSIDPQGREKLFF. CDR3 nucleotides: TGTGCCAGTAGTATAGATCCCCAGGGGCGTGAAAAACTGTTTTTT.

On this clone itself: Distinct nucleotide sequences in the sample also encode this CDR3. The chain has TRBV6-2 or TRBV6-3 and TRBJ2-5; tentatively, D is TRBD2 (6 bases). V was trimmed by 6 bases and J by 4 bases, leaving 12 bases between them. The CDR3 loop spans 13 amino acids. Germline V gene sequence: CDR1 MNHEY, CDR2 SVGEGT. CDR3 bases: TGTGCCAGCAGCCGGGGACTGGGAGAGACCCAGTACTTC. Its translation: CASSRGLGETQYF.

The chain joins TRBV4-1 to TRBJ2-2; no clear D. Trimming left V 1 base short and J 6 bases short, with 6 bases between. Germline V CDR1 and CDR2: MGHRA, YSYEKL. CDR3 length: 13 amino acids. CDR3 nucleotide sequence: TGCGCCAGCAGCCAAGGAACGGCCGGGGAGCTGTTTTTT. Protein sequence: CASSQGTAGELFF.

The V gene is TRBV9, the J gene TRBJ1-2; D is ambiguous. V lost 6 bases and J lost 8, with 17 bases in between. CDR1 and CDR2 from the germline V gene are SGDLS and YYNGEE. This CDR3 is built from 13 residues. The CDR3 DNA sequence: TGTGCCAGCACTTTTTACAGTGGAAACGGCTACACCTTC. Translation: CASTFYSGNGYTF. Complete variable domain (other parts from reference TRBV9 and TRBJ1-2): DSGVTQTPKHLITATGQRVTLRCSPRSGDLSVYWYQQSLDQGLQFLIQYYNGEERAKGNILERFSAQQFPDLHSELNLSSLELGDSALYFCASTFYSGNGYTFGSGTRLTVV.

CDR3 protein: CASSDGTANEKLFF. As DNA, the CDR3 is TGCGCCAGCAGCGACGGGACAGCGAATGAAAAACTGTTTTTT. The chain has TRBV10-1 and TRBJ1-4, with 7 bases fitting TRBD1. V lost 6 bases and J lost 5; bases outside the gene matches: 6. CDR3 length: 14 residues. The V gene's germline CDR1 is WNHNN and CDR2 SYGVQD (reference sequence).

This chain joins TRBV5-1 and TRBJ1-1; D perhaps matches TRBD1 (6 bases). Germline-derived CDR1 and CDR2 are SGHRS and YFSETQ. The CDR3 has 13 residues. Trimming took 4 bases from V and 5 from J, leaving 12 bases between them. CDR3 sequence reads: CASSQGFGTEAFF. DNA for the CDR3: TGCGCCAGCAGCCAGGGGTTCGGAACTGAAGCTTTCTTT.

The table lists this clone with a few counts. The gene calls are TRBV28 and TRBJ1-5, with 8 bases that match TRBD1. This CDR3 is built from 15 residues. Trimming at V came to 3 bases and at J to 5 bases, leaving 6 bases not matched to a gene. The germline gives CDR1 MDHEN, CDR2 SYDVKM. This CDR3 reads CASSLSGGGDQPQHF. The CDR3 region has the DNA TGTGCCAGCAGTTTGTCAGGGGGCGGCGATCAGCCCCAGCATTTT.